A single sample gave rise to the 10 T cell receptor beta chains below, sequenced in a study of cytomegalovirus exposure and HLA in healthy donors. With 60 Vbeta and 13 Jbeta primers, the PCR was carried out. Clones were read by immunoSEQ multiplex PCR, and TCRdb kept only the in-frame ones, dropping some. The table has about 210,000 clones, about 88% seen once. The source material was PBMCs. The receptors come from a girl aged 2-10 years in good health and CMV-seronegative.

The chain links TRBV11-2 to TRBJ2-5; a weak D match, TRBD1 (6 bases). The germline gives CDR1 SGHAT, CDR2 FQNNGV. V gave up 3 bases and J gave up 4 bases, with 15 bases separating them. The CDR3 runs 15 residues. CDR3 nucleotides: TGTGCCAGCAGCTTCGGACAGAGGCGGTCAGAGACCCAGTACTTC. It translates to CASSFGQRRSETQYF.

This clone has only one observation. The chain recombines TRBV6-1 with TRBJ2-1, with TRBD2 as a possible D gene (6 bases). The V gene's germline CDR1 is MNHNS and CDR2 SASEGT. V was clipped by 4 bases and J by 9 bases, with 22 bases between them. CDR3 size: 16 residues. The CDR3 here is CASSVMPGVISGEQFF. DNA of the CDR3: TGTGCCAGCAGTGTCATGCCGGGAGTGATTTCGGGTGAGCAGTTCTTC.

This chain connects TRBV20-1 to TRBJ2-5, with D unclear. V was pared by 5 bases and J by 5 bases, with 6 bases between. Germline lookup yields CDR1 DFQATT and CDR2 SNEGSKA (reference sequence). This CDR3 is built from 10 residues. CDR3 sequence: CSAGLETQYF. The CDR3 DNA is TGCAGTGCTGGGCTGGAGACCCAGTACTTC.

The J gene is TRBJ2-1, the V gene TRBV30, with 9 bases matching TRBD1. The CDR3 is 15 amino acids. CDR1 GTSNPN and CDR2 SVGIG come from the germline V gene (reference sequence). After removal of 3 bases from V and 3 bases from J, the junction contained 6 bases not matched to a gene. The CDR3 bases are TGTGCCTGGAGCCTCGGGACAGGGATCTACAATGAGCAGTTCTTC. Protein product: CAWSLGTGIYNEQFF.

V usage is TRBV10-3 and J usage is TRBJ2-1; 8 bases match TRBD2. The CDR3 covers 15 residues. Germline CDR1 and CDR2: ENHRY and SYGVKD. V trimming: 3 bases; J trimming: 7 bases; junction bases outside the gene matches: 8. CDR3 residues: CAISDMGLGNNEQFF. The CDR3 coding sequence is TGTGCCATCAGTGACATGGGACTAGGGAATAATGAGCAGTTCTTC.

The genes are TRBV9 and TRBJ2-3; 9 positions agree with TRBD1. With V trimmed by 3 bases and J by 7 bases, 6 bases remained unmatched. Germline V gene data show CDR1 as SGDLS and CDR2 as YYNGEE. The CDR3 is made up of 14 amino acids. The CDR3 reads CASSDGTGRNTQYF. Written as DNA, the CDR3 is TGTGCCAGCAGCGACGGGACAGGGAGAAATACGCAGTATTTT.

The chain employs TRBV27 and TRBJ1-1; tentative D call: TRBD1 (6 bases). V was trimmed by 5 bases and J by 8 bases, leaving 12 bases between them. Germline assignment: CDR1 MNHEY and CDR2 SMNVEV (reference sequence). The CDR3 contains 12 residues. This CDR3 reads CASSLTGREAFF. CDR3 DNA: TGTGCCAGCAGTCTTACAGGGCGGGAAGCTTTCTTT.

This chain connects TRBV18 to TRBJ2-7, with 9 bases that match TRBD1. The germline V gene has CDR1 KGHSH and CDR2 LQKENI. The J segment lost 4 bases and the V segment lost 6 bases, leaving 1 base of the junction unmatched. This CDR3 is built from 12 residues. CDR3 sequence reads: CASSGTGYEQYF. In DNA, the CDR3 is TGTGCCAGCTCCGGGACAGGGTACGAGCAGTACTTC.

This clone is a singleton in its sample. V gene TRBV2 combines with J gene TRBJ2-5, with a tentative D call TRBD2 (7 bases). The CDR3 is 15 residues long. Per the germline V gene, CDR1 is SNHLY and CDR2 is FYNNEI. V dropped 10 bases and J dropped 0 bases, with 18 bases sitting between them. This CDR3 is CATSSEGGYQETQYF. The CDR3 DNA reads as TGTGCCACCTCCAGCGAGGGGGGGTACCAAGAGACCCAGTACTTC.

V and J are TRBV9 and TRBJ1-2, with unresolved D. V lost 0 bases and J 4 bases, leaving 13 bases between the germline ends. This CDR3 has 15 residues. Germline V CDR1 and CDR2: SGDLS, YYNGEE. The CDR3 loop is CASSVGIEGLYGYTF. The CDR3 coding sequence is TGTGCCAGCAGCGTAGGCATCGAGGGCCTCTATGGCTACACCTTC.